This is a list of T cell receptor beta chains from one sample in a study of OX40 agonist ivuxolimab in advanced cancers. TCRdb's copy holds only in-frame clones and misses some; the assay was immunoSEQ multiplex PCR. The table records about 48,000 clones, roughly 77% of them present only once. The sample here was CD4+ or CD8+ T cells sorted from blood, taken in a trial of the OX40 agonist ivuxolimab. These receptors came from an adult with an advanced solid tumor such as melanoma, head and neck, liver or kidney cancer. Both conserved end residues are part of each CDR3.

V: TRBV27
J: TRBJ2-1
CDR3: CASSPRTGIGNEQFF

V: TRBV5-4
J: TRBJ1-4
CDR3: CASSFHGDNNEKLFF

V: TRBV13
J: TRBJ2-5
CDR3: CASSLRLAGDETQYF

V: TRBV7-9
J: TRBJ1-6
CDR3: CASSLGGNNSPLHF

V: TRBV12-1
J: TRBJ1-1
CDR3: CASSFLGEGMNTEAFF

V: TRBV5-1
J: TRBJ2-7
CDR3: CASSFQGNYEQYF

V: TRBV5-1
J: TRBJ2-7
CDR3: CASSLGGTGAYEQYF

V: TRBV5-6
J: TRBJ2-3
CDR3: CASSLARVGTDTQYF

V: TRBV7-6
J: TRBJ2-1
CDR3: CASSATGNNEQFF

V: TRBV18
J: TRBJ2-5
CDR3: CASSLRDGETQYF

V: TRBV2
J: TRBJ1-1
CDR3: CANTREVPEAFF

V: TRBV27
J: TRBJ1-2
CDR3: CASSPRTGFTYGYTF

V: TRBV5-1
J: TRBJ2-7
CDR3: CASSKGPQSYEQYF

V: TRBV30
J: TRBJ2-2
CDR3: CAWGKREHTGELFF

V: TRBV4-1
J: TRBJ2-2
CDR3: CASTSGLAGLVNTGELFF

V: TRBV10-1
J: TRBJ2-1
CDR3: CASSEGRRGSTDEQFF

V: TRBV7-8
J: TRBJ2-7
CDR3: CASSSYRDRGNWQYF

V: TRBV2
J: TRBJ2-7
CDR3: CASRGDYYEQYF

V: TRBV7-9
J: TRBJ1-1
CDR3: CASSPKPTANTEAFF

V: TRBV5-4
J: TRBJ2-3
CDR3: CASTGTSGHPSTDTQYF

V: TRBV15
J: TRBJ2-3
CDR3: CATSRDRTGGSDTQYF

V: TRBV11-2
J: TRBJ1-2
CDR3: CASSALTGDYGYTF

V: TRBV19
J: TRBJ1-1
CDR3: CASSIYNMNTEAFF

V: TRBV18
J: TRBJ2-1
CDR3: CASSPAGTASYNEQFF

V: TRBV13
J: TRBJ2-1
CDR3: CASSSPWRERGNEQFF

V: TRBV7-7
J: TRBJ1-1
CDR3: CASSLVAGPCEAFF

V: TRBV27
J: TRBJ2-4
CDR3: CASSFQGPKNIQYF

V: TRBV19
J: TRBJ1-2
CDR3: CASSINSDYGYTF

V: TRBV2
J: TRBJ1-6
CDR3: CASGSAYNSPLHF

V: TRBV9
J: TRBJ2-7
CDR3: CASSLLRQGPGHYEQYF

V: TRBV28
J: TRBJ1-2
CDR3: CASSLPGQGTDGYTF

V: TRBV5-1
J: TRBJ2-6
CDR3: CASSYGTRPTGANVLTF

V: TRBV23-1
J: TRBJ2-4
CDR3: CASSQSSGQGGKNIQYF

V: TRBV5-1
J: TRBJ1-2
CDR3: CASSLAGGGDYGYTF

V: TRBV2
J: TRBJ2-5
CDR3: CASSADRVESGETQYF

V: TRBV5-6
J: TRBJ2-3
CDR3: CASSLAFRGEDTQYF

V: TRBV2
J: TRBJ2-2
CDR3: CASSELFFTGELFF

V: TRBV18
J: TRBJ2-6
CDR3: CASSPQAGANVLTF

V: TRBV2
J: TRBJ2-5
CDR3: CASSRTDQETQYF

V: TRBV5-1
J: TRBJ2-7
CDR3: CASSPVGGSRSYEQYF

V: TRBV15
J: TRBJ1-1
CDR3: CATSSGVGLYTEAFF

V: TRBV27
J: TRBJ2-3
CDR3: CASSLWGPLAGESTDTQYF

V: TRBV4-3
J: TRBJ2-2
CDR3: CASSQGPDGSAGELFF

V: TRBV5-1
J: TRBJ2-2
CDR3: CASSLQGPNTGELFF

V: TRBV7-9
J: TRBJ1-2
CDR3: CASSLGSSHYGYTF

V: TRBV11-2
J: TRBJ2-7
CDR3: CASSTTGGNEQYF

V: TRBV7-9
J: TRBJ2-7
CDR3: CASSLEGGPSYEQYF

V: TRBV7-9
J: TRBJ1-6
CDR3: CASSAIGGSYNSPLHF

V: TRBV23-1
J: TRBJ1-5
CDR3: CASSHSGTGGFNSNQPQHF

V: TRBV5-4
J: TRBJ2-7
CDR3: CASSSNRDSYEQYF

V: TRBV5-1
J: TRBJ1-4
CDR3: CASRQSSGTANEKLFF

V: TRBV5-1
J: TRBJ2-5
CDR3: CASSLEASGREYQETQYF

V: TRBV10-3
J: TRBJ2-1
CDR3: CAITSREVRYNEQFF

V: TRBV28
J: TRBJ1-2
CDR3: CASSFQGRTGEIGYTF

V: TRBV18
J: TRBJ2-5
CDR3: CASSPGGETQYF

V: TRBV7-9
J: TRBJ1-1
CDR3: CASSLRTDTEAFF

V: TRBV5-1
J: TRBJ2-5
CDR3: CASSLDRAEETQYF

V: TRBV5-1
J: TRBJ2-1
CDR3: CASSQTSGSAYNEQFF

V: TRBV7-2
J: TRBJ1-5
CDR3: CASSQGAEYQPQHF

V: TRBV2
J: TRBJ1-2
CDR3: CASTQEDRAAGYTF